The clone carrying this T cell receptor beta chain was seen a handful of times. What it binds is not known. The data derive from a study of blood T cells in healthy people across ages. Peripheral blood samples of around 11 milliliters were drawn from each donor. The authors ran a second PCR of about 7 to 11 cycles using a sample-barcoded 5' primer and a J-beta primer mix. No fewer than 2.5 million CDR3-containing paired-end reads came from each sample. TCRdb independently ran MiXCR on the 5' RACE reads; one entry per CDR3 protein. Of about 1.8 million distinct CDR3 sequences listed, 49% were seen once; the top ten hold 2% to 2.5%. Per the germline V gene, CDR1 is SNHLY and CDR2 is FYNNEI. The V gene end was trimmed by 10 bases and the J gene end by 6 bases; junction bases not matched to a gene: 15. This CDR3 region has 15 residues. Study-wide findings and caveats: There was a strong correlation between TCR beta diversity and naive T cell percentage.

The chain combines TRBV2 with TRBJ2-1; 7 nucleotides agree with TRBD2. The sequence was obtained from a woman in her 40s in good health. The sample consisted of blood. This CDR3 reads CANAPGLGLPNEQFF. The CDR3 coding sequence is TGTGCCAACGCCCCTGGGTTGGGACTACCCAATGAGCAGTTCTTC. Combining the CDR3 with reference TRBV2 and TRBJ2-1 gives the whole variable domain EPEVTQTPSHQVTQMGQEVILRCVPISNHLYFYWYRQILGQKVEFLVSFYNNEISEKSEIFDDQFSVERPDGSNFTLKIRSTKLEDSAMYFCANAPGLGLPNEQFFGPGTRLTVL.